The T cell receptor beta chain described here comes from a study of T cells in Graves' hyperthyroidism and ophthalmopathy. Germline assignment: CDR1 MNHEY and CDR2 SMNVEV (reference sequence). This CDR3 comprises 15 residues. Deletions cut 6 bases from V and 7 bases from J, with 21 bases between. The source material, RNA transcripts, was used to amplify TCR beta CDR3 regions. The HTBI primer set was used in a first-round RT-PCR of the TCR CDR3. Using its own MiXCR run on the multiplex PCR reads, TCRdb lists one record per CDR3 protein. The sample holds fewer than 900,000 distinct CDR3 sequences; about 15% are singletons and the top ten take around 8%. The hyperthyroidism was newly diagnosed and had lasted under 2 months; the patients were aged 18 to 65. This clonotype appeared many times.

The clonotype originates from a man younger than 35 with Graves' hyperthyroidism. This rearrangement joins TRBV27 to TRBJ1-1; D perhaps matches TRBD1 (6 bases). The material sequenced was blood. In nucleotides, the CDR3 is TGTGCCAGCAGCGCAAAGGGCGGGGGCCCCTATGAAGCTTTCTTT. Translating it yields CASSAKGGGPYEAFF.